This note documents a single T cell receptor (beta chain) sequence. Antigen specificity is unknown. The data are from a study of Tregs in tolerant kidney transplant recipients. Study-wide results and caveats: Few patients were studied, so findings need validation in larger groups. Biological reproducibility was not directly addressed in this study.

CD4+CD25+CD127- Tregs, CD4+CD25- non-Tregs, CD4 and CD8 cells were sorted. The J segment lost 8 bases and the V segment lost 2 bases, leaving 9 bases of the junction unmatched. From germline, CDR1 is MNHEY and CDR2 SVGAGI. This CDR3 region has 16 residues. Clones were read by immunoSEQ multiplex PCR, and TCRdb kept only the in-frame ones, dropping some. The sample lists tens of thousands of clones; about 90% were seen once. This TCR derives from a human donor in good health. The sample taken for sequencing was Tregs from blood. The chain is built from TRBV6-5 and TRBJ2-4, with TRBD2 matching 10 bases. This CDR3 is CASSYTASGGRDIQYF. The CDR3 region has the DNA TGTGCCAGCAGTTACACGGCTAGCGGGGGTAGGGACATTCAGTACTTC.